Below, one T cell receptor (beta chain) is given with its context. Here immunoSEQ multiplex PCR was the method, and the copy in TCRdb shows in-frame clones only, minus some. Among under 90,000 clones listed, about 92% were seen once. The source of the sample is a study of control samples from healthy donors and cancer patients. Deletions cut 5 bases from V and 6 bases from J, with 18 bases between. This CDR3 contains 15 residues. Germline V gene lookup returns CDR1 LNHDA and CDR2 SQIVND (reference sequence). The J gene is TRBJ2-3, the V gene TRBV19; possibly TRBD2 for D (8 bases). The specimen sequenced was blood. The clonotype was recovered from a woman aged 55-70 years in good health. Written as DNA, the CDR3 is TGTGCCAGTAGTTACAGGGGAGCGGGAGCGGATACGCAGTATTTT. Translation: CASSYRGAGADTQYF.